Listed here are 27 T cell receptor beta chains from one sample, sequenced in a study of identical twins. Each CDR3 protein is one row after TCRdb ran MiXCR on the 5' RACE reads. In the table there are 450,000 or so distinct CDR3 sequences, approximately 15% of which are singletons. The same data also went into a second study, on yellow fever vaccine responses in identical twins.

The sequencing input was CD4+ T cells sorted from blood. These receptors all stem from a woman aged 18-29 years in good health.

This clonotype showed up just a few times. The chain joins TRBV4-2 to TRBJ2-7; D is undetermined. Between the trimmed V and J ends, which lost 0 bases and 1 base, there was a span of 10 bases. Germline V gene lookup returns CDR1 LGHNA and CDR2 YNFKEQ. This CDR3 has 15 residues. The CDR3 region has the DNA TGTGCCAGCAGCCAAGAGAGCAGGCTTTCCTACGAGCAGTACTTC. It codes for CASSQESRLSYEQYF.

This clonotype was detected ten times or more. This chain uses TRBV20-1 with TRBJ2-3; no reliable D call. The germline V gene encodes CDR1 DFQATT and CDR2 SNEGSKA (reference sequence). This CDR3 region has 12 residues. The chain's CDR3 is CSRSVPSDTQYF. The CDR3 bases are TGCAGCAGATCGGTCCCGTCAGATACGCAGTATTTT.

This clonotype has more than one count but fewer than ten. The rearrangement links TRBV6-1 to TRBJ1-5; D not resolved. Germline loops: CDR1 MNHNS, CDR2 SASEGT. This CDR3 is 14 amino acids long. Trimming removed 1 base at V and 5 bases at J, with 9 bases between. The CDR3 sequence is CASSEVVLDQPQHF. DNA of the CDR3: TGTGCCAGCAGTGAAGTAGTTTTGGATCAGCCCCAGCATTTT.

The CDR3 here is CASSLGLGYNSPLHF. In DNA form, the CDR3 reads TGCGCCAGCAGCTTGGGACTGGGGTATAATTCACCCCTCCACTTT. The chain links TRBV5-1 to TRBJ1-6; D gene unclear. This CDR3 is built from 15 residues. V was clipped by 0 bases and J by 4 bases, with 8 bases between them. Germline values: CDR1 SGHRS, CDR2 YFSETQ. Full variable domain (outside the CDR3, taken from reference TRBV5-1 and TRBJ1-6): KAGVTQTPRYLIKTRGQQVTLSCSPISGHRSVSWYQQTPGQGLQFLFEYFSETQRNKGNFPGRFSGRQFSNSRSEMNVSTLELGDSALYLCASSLGLGYNSPLHFGNGTRLTVT.

This clonotype was picked up a small number of times. J is TRBJ1-1 and V is TRBV20-1; D gene uncertain. Per germline, CDR1 DFQATT and CDR2 SNEGSKA (reference sequence). The CDR3 sequence is 15 residues long. V dropped 6 bases and J dropped 0 bases, with 17 bases sitting between them. The CDR3, as DNA: TGCAGTGCCAGTGAGGCGGCAGTCTTGAACACTGAAGCTTTCTTT. Amino acids: CSASEAAVLNTEAFF.

The sample holds a few counts of this clonotype. The V call is TRBV5-1, the J call TRBJ2-5; D remains unclear. CDR3 length equals 14 residues. V was pared by 0 bases and J by 5 bases, with 11 bases between. The germline V gene has CDR1 SGHRS and CDR2 YFSETQ. This CDR3 reads CASSLGVKVETQYF. The CDR3 nucleotides are TGCGCCAGCAGCTTGGGGGTTAAGGTGGAGACCCAGTACTTC.

The chain has TRBV27 and TRBJ2-7; perhaps TRBD1 as D (5 bases). The V gene lost 6 bases and the J gene lost 2 bases, with 17 bases spanning the gap. CDR3 length equals 15 residues. CDR1 and CDR2 from the germline V gene are MNHEY and SMNVEV (reference sequence). DNA for the CDR3: TGTGCCAGCAGCCCAAAGGGGTGGGAACCCTACGAGCAGTACTTC. Encoded protein: CASSPKGWEPYEQYF.

V is TRBV20-1 and J is TRBJ2-7; D not certain. This CDR3 region has 13 residues. V was shortened by 6 bases and J by 0 bases, with 12 bases between the two germline ends. Germline values: CDR1 DFQATT, CDR2 SNEGSKA (reference sequence). The CDR3 region is CSAALGSSYEQYF. The CDR3 DNA reads TGCAGTGCCGCCCTGGGTTCCTCCTACGAGCAGTACTTC.

This clonotype was observed at least ten times. The genes are TRBV7-2 and TRBJ2-2, with 11 bases identical to TRBD1. Germline loops: CDR1 SGHTA, CDR2 FQGNSA. CDR3 length: 16 residues. Germline trimming cut 5 bases from V and 5 bases from J; bases unmatched to any gene: 7. CDR3 in amino acids: CASSLGQGVITGELFF. In DNA form, the CDR3 reads TGTGCCAGCAGCCTGGGACAGGGGGTGATAACCGGGGAGCTGTTTTTT.

The CDR3 DNA reads TGTGCCAGCAGACGCAAAAGCGGGGGAGGAGATACGCAGTATTTT. Translation: CASRRKSGGGDTQYF. The V gene is TRBV6-1, the J gene TRBJ2-3; the match to TRBD2 covers 8 bases. The CDR3 sequence is 15 residues long. V was pared by 6 bases and J by 5 bases, with 10 bases of the junction left unmatched. Germline CDR1 reads MNHNS; CDR2 reads SASEGT.

This clonotype was counted only a few times. The rearrangement uses TRBV27 and TRBJ1-1, with 7 nucleotides matching TRBD1. Germline V gene lookup returns CDR1 MNHEY and CDR2 SMNVEV (reference sequence). This CDR3 contains 14 residues. With V trimmed by 6 bases and J by 3 bases, 7 bases remained unmatched. This chain's CDR3 is CASRSQGTYTEAFF. Here the CDR3 DNA reads TGTGCCAGCAGGTCACAGGGGACGTACACTGAAGCTTTCTTT.

The V call is TRBV12-3 or TRBV12-4, the J call TRBJ2-1; weak D call: TRBD2 (7 bases). The CDR3 sequence is 15 residues long. The V end lost 7 bases, the J end lost 3 bases, and 16 bases lay between the germline ends. Written as DNA, the CDR3 is TGTGCCAGCACCACAGGGACTACCAACTACAATGAGCAGTTCTTC. Its protein product is CASTTGTTNYNEQFF.

This clonotype was detected a few times. The rearrangement links TRBV3-1 to TRBJ1-4; unclear D gene. Per the germline V gene, CDR1 is LGHDT and CDR2 is YNNKEL (reference sequence). CDR3 length: 12 residues. Trimming shortened V by 4 bases and J by 6 bases, and 6 bases separated the two germline ends. This CDR3 reads CASSLGYEKLFF. In nucleotides, the CDR3 is TGTGCCAGCAGCCTGGGGTATGAAAAACTGTTTTTT. Supplemented by reference TRBV3-1 and TRBJ1-4, the full variable domain reads DTAVSQTPKYLVTQMGNDKSIKCEQNLGHDTMYWYKQDSKKFLKIMFSYNNKELIINETVPNRFSPKSPDKAHLNLHINSLELGDSAVYFCASSLGYEKLFFGSGTQLSVL.

This clonotype appeared many times. The V and J genes are TRBV29-1 and TRBJ2-1, with D possibly being TRBD2 (5 bases). The germline V gene has CDR1 SQVTM and CDR2 ANQGSEA. Trimming took 6 bases from V and 4 from J, leaving 16 bases between them. The CDR3 contains 14 residues. The CDR3 region has the DNA TGCAGCGTAAGGCTAGCCCTAGTATACAATGAGCAGTTCTTC. This sequence encodes CSVRLALVYNEQFF.

The V gene is TRBV7-2, the J gene TRBJ2-1; TRBD2 is a possible D gene (5 bases). V was clipped by 1 base and J by 6 bases, with 13 bases between them. The germline gives CDR1 SGHTA, CDR2 FQGNSA. This CDR3 has 15 amino acids. CDR3 loop: CASSLGPLAVNEQFF. The CDR3, as DNA: TGTGCCAGCAGCTTAGGCCCCCTAGCAGTCAATGAGCAGTTCTTC.

The rearrangement uses TRBV27 and TRBJ2-7; the D is unclear. Germline values: CDR1 MNHEY, CDR2 SMNVEV (reference sequence). Trimming took 2 bases from V and 2 from J, leaving 13 bases between them. The CDR3 has 15 residues. The CDR3 region is CASSLSQLATYEQYF. The CDR3 DNA follows: TGTGCCAGCAGTTTAAGTCAACTCGCAACCTACGAGCAGTACTTC.

The chain employs TRBV19 and TRBJ2-2; D is uncertain. The CDR3 covers 15 residues. Per germline, CDR1 LNHDA and CDR2 SQIVND (reference sequence). Trimming cost V 5 bases and J 3 bases, with 13 bases left between them. DNA for the CDR3: TGTGCCAGTAGTTGGTTGTCAGGCGACACCGGGGAGCTGTTTTTT. It translates to CASSWLSGDTGELFF. The variable domain in full, completed from reference TRBV19 and TRBJ2-2, reads DGGITQSPKYLFRKEGQNVTLSCEQNLNHDAMYWYRQDPGQGLRLIYYSQIVNDFQKGDIAEGYSVSREKKESFPLTVTSAQKNPTAFYLCASSWLSGDTGELFFGEGSRLTVL.

This clonotype was observed a few times. The chain carries TRBV20-1 and TRBJ2-3; 10 nucleotides align to TRBD1. After removal of 5 bases from V and 4 bases from J, the junction contained 3 bases not matched to a gene. Per germline, CDR1 DFQATT and CDR2 SNEGSKA (reference sequence). The CDR3 consists of 13 residues. The CDR3 DNA reads as TGCAGTGCTCGAGGACAGGGGGCAGATACGCAGTATTTT. Protein sequence: CSARGQGADTQYF.

The CDR3 loop is CASPPGRNTEAFF. The CDR3 bases are TGTGCCAGTCCGCCAGGTCGGAACACTGAAGCTTTCTTT. This chain connects TRBV5-8 to TRBJ1-1; D is unclear. CDR1 is SGHTS, CDR2 YDEGEE, per germline. V dropped 8 bases and J dropped 1 base, with 12 bases sitting between them. CDR3 length equals 13 residues.

This clonotype was recorded many times. The CDR3 region is CASSLVSGSSYEQYF. The CDR3 DNA reads as TGCGCCAGCAGCTTGGTTAGCGGGAGCTCCTACGAGCAGTACTTC. The gene calls are TRBV5-1 and TRBJ2-7; 9 bases align to TRBD2. In germline, CDR1 is SGHRS, CDR2 YFSETQ. Trimming took 0 bases from V and 0 from J; bases not matched to a gene: 1. The CDR3 has 15 amino acids.

The chain couples TRBV21-1 to TRBJ2-4; the table's D gene call, TRBD1, was not cross checked with the DNA. TRBV21-1 is described as a pseudogene. The CDR3 extends over 19 amino acids. Written as DNA, the CDR3 is TGTGCCAGCAGCAAAGCGCTAGGGGACATACTTCTAGCCAAAAACATTCAGTACTTC. Amino acids: CASSKALGDILLAKNIQYF.

In its sample, this clonotype was seen a few times. The chain has TRBV7-2 and TRBJ2-1, with a tentative D call TRBD1 (6 bases). Trimming removed 5 bases at V and 6 bases at J, with 20 bases between. The V gene's germline CDR1 is SGHTA and CDR2 FQGNSA. The CDR3 loop spans 16 amino acids. CDR3 sequence: CASSKYSGVRINEQFF. CDR3 nucleotide sequence: TGTGCCAGCAGCAAATATTCAGGGGTTCGGATCAATGAGCAGTTCTTC.

The table lists this clonotype with a few counts. V usage is TRBV6-6 and J usage is TRBJ2-5; 7 bases agree with TRBD2. The junction had 5 bases not matched to a gene; V was cut back by 5 bases and J by 5 bases. The CDR3 consists of 13 residues. The germline V gene has CDR1 MNHNY and CDR2 SVGAGI (reference sequence). The CDR3 nucleotides are TGTGCCAGCAGTCGGGACTATTCGGAGACCCAGTACTTC. Protein: CASSRDYSETQYF.

The sample holds a few counts of this clonotype. This chain uses TRBV20-1 with TRBJ2-5, with 8 bases fitting TRBD1. The germline gives CDR1 DFQATT, CDR2 SNEGSKA (reference sequence). Losses at the gene ends were 4 bases for V and 2 bases for J; bases not matched to a gene: 9. The CDR3 covers 15 residues. The CDR3, as DNA: TGCAGTGCTAAGGACAGGGTTCGGGGTCAAGAGACCCAGTACTTC. Protein product: CSAKDRVRGQETQYF.

The rearrangement links TRBV3-1 to TRBJ2-1; 11 bases fit TRBD2. The CDR3 loop spans 16 amino acids. CDR1 and CDR2 (germline): LGHDT, YNNKEL (reference sequence). The trim removed 3 bases at V and 8 bases at J, leaving 9 bases unmatched. CDR3 sequence: CASSQQLAGAPDEQFF. Written as DNA, the CDR3 is TGTGCCAGCAGCCAGCAACTAGCGGGGGCCCCCGATGAGCAGTTCTTC.

The V gene is TRBV18, the J gene TRBJ2-4, with 14 positions matching TRBD2. The CDR3 has 17 residues. The J segment lost 3 bases and the V segment lost 3 bases, leaving 4 bases of the junction unmatched. The V gene's germline CDR1 is KGHSH and CDR2 LQKENI. CDR3 sequence reads: CASSPGTSGRGKNIQYF. Here the CDR3 DNA reads TGTGCCAGCTCACCCGGGACTAGCGGGAGAGGCAAAAACATTCAGTACTTC.

This clonotype was counted between two and nine times. This rearrangement joins TRBV5-4 to TRBJ2-5; tentatively, D is TRBD1 (6 bases). The CDR3 length is 13 residues. Germline CDR1 and CDR2: SGHNT and YYREEE (reference sequence). Trimming cost V 4 bases and J 3 bases, with 10 bases left between them. CDR3 residues: CASSVDREETQYF. CDR3 sequence (DNA): TGTGCCAGCAGCGTGGACAGAGAAGAGACCCAGTACTTC.